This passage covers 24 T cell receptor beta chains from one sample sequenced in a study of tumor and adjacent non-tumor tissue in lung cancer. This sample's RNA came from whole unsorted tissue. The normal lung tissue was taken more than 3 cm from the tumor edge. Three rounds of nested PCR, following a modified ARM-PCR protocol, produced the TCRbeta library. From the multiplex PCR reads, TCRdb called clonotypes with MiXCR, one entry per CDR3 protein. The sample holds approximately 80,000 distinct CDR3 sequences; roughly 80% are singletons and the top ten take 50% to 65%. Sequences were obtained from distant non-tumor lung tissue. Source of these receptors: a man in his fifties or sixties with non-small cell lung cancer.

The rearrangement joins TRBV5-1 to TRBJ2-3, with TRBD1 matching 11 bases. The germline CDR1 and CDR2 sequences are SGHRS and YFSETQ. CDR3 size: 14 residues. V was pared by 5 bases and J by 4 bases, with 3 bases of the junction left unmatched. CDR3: CASSRTGGSDTQYF. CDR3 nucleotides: TGCGCCAGCAGTCGGACAGGGGGCTCAGATACGCAGTATTTT.

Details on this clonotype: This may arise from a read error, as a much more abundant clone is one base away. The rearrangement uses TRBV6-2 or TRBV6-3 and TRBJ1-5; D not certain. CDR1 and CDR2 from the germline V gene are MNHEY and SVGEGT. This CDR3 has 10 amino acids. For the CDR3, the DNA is TGTGCCAGTATTAATCAGTCCCAGCATTTT. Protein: CASINQSQHF.

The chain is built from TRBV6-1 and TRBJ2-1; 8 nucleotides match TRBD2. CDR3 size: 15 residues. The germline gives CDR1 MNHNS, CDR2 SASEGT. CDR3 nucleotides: TGTACCTCCCGACCCCCGGGACTAGGTAAGGATGAGCAGTTCTTC. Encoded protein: CTSRPPGLGKDEQFF.

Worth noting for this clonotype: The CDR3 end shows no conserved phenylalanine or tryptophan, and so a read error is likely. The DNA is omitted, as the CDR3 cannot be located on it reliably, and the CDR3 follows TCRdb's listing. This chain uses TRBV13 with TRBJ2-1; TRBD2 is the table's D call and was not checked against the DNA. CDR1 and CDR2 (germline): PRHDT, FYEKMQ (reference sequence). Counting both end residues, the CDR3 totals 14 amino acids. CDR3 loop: CARRRLAGVDEQFL.

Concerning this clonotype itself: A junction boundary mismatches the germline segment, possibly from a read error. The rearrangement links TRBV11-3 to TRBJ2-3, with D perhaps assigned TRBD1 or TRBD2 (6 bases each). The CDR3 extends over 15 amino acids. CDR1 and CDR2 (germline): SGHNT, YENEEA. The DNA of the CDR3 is TGTACCAGCAGTTCCGTGAGGGGGGCGAAGGATATGCAGTATTTT. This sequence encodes CTSSSVRGAKDMQYF.

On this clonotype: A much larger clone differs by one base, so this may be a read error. The DNA of the CDR3 is TGTGCCAGCAGTGAAGTTCAGCCCACCCGGGAGCTGTTTTTT. Residues: CASSEVQPTRELFF. The V gene is TRBV6-1, the J gene TRBJ2-2; D ambiguous. From germline, CDR1 is MNHNS and CDR2 SASEGT. This CDR3 has 14 amino acids.

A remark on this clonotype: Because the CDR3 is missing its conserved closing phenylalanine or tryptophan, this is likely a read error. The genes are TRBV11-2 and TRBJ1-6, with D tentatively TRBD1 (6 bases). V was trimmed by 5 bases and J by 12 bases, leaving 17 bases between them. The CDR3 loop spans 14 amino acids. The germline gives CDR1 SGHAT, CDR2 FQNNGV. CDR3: CASSAVGRGQPLHY. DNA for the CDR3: TGTGCCAGCAGCGCGGTGGGGCGGGGACAACCCCTCCACTAT.

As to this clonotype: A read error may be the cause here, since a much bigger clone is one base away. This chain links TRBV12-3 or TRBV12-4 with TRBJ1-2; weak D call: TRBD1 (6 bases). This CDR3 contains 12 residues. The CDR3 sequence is CANSPGHGGYTF. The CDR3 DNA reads TGTGCCAACAGTCCGGGACACGGAGGCTACACCTTC.

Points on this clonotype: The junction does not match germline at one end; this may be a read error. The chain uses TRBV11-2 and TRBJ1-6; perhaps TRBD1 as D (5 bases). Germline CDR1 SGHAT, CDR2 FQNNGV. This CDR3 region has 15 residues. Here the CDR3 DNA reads TGTGCCTGCAGCTTAGGAGGGGATAATAATTCACTCCTCCACTTT. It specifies CACSLGGDNNSLLHF.

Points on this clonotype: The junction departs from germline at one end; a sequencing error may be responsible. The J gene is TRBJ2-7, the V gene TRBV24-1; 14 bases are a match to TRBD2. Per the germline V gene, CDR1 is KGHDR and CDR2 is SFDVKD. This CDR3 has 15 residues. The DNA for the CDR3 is TGTGCGACCAGTGAAAGGACTAGCGGGAGGCGCGAGCAGTACTTC. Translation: CATSERTSGRREQYF.

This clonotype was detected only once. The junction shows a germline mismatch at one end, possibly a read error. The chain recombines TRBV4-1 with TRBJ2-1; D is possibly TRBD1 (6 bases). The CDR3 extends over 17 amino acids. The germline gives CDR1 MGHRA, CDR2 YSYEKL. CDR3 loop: CASNQDRGPWGRDEQFF. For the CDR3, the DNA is TGCGCCAGCAACCAAGATCGGGGCCCCTGGGGGCGGGATGAGCAGTTCTTC.

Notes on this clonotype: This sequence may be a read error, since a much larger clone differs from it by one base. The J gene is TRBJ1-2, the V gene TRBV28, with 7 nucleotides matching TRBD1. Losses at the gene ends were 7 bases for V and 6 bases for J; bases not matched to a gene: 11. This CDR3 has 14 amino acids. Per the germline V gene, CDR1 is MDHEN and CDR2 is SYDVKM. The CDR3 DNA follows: TGTGCCAGCAATCTCTTGGGACAGAGGCATGGCTACACCTTC. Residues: CASNLLGQRHGYTF.

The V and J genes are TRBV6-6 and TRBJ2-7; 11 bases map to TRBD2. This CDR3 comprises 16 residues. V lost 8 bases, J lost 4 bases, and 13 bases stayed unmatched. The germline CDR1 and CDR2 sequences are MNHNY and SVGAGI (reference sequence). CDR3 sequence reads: CASGPVSGRGSYEQYF. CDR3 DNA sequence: TGTGCCAGCGGTCCAGTTAGCGGGAGGGGTTCTTACGAGCAGTACTTC.

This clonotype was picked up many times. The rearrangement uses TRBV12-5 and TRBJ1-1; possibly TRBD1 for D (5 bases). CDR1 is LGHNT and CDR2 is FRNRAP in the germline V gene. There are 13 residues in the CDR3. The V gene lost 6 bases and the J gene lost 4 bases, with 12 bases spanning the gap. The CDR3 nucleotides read TGTGCTAGTGGCGACAGCGTTATCACTGAAGCTTTCTTT. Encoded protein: CASGDSVITEAFF. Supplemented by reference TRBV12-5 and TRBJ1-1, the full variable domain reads DARVTQTPRHKVTEMGQEVTMRCQPILGHNTVFWYRQTMMQGLELLAYFRNRAPLDDSGMPKDRFSAEMPDATLATLKIQPSEPRDSAVYFCASGDSVITEAFFGQGTRLTVV.

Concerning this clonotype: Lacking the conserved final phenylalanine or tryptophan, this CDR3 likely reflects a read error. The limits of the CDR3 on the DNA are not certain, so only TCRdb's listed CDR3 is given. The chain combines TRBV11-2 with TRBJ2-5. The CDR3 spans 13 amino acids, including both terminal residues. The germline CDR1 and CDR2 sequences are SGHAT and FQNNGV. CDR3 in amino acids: CASSSTRDEIRYS.

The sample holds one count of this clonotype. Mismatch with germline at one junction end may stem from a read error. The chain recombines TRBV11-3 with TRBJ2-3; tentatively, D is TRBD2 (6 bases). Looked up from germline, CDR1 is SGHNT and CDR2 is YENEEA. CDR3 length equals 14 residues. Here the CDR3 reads CVSSHGGSTDMQYF. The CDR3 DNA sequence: TGTGTCAGCAGCCACGGAGGGAGCACAGATATGCAGTATTTT.

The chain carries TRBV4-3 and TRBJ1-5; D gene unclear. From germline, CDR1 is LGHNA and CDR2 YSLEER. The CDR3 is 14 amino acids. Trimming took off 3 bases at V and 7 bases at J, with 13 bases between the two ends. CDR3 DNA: TGCGCCAGCAGCCATGAAGGAGCACGACAGCCCCAGCATTTT. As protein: CASSHEGARQPQHF.

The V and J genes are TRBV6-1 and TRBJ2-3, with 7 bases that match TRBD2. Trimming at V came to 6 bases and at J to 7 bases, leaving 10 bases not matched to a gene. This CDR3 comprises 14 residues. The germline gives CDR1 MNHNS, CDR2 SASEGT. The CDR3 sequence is CASRGLGYGYTQYF. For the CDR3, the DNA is TGTGCCAGCAGAGGACTAGGATACGGATATACGCAGTATTTT.

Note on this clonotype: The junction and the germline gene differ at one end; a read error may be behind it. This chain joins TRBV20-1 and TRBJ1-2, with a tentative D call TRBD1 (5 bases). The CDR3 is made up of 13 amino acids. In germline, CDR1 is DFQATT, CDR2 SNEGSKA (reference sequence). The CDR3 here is CSDPFPGDYSYTF. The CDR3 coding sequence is TGCAGTGACCCCTTCCCGGGGGACTATAGCTACACCTTC.

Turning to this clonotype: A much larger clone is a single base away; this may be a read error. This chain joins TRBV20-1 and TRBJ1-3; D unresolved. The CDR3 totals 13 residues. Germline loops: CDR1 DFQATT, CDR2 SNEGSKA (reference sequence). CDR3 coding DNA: TGCAGTGCCCCGACTATCTCTGGAAACGCCATATATTTT. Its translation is CSAPTISGNAIYF.

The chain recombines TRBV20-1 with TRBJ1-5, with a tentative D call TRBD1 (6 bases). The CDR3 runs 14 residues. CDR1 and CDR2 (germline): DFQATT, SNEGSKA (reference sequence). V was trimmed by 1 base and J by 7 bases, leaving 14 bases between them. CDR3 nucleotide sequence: TGCAGTGCTAGAGCTACAGGGACGCGGCAGCCCCAGCATTTT. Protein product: CSARATGTRQPQHF.

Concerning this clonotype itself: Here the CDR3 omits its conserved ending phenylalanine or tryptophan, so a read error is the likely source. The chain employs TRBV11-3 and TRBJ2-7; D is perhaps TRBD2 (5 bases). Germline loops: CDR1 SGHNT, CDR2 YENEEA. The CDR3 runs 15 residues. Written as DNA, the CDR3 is TGTACCAGCAACTATCGGACTGGATTAACCTACGAGCAGTACATC. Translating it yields CTSNYRTGLTYEQYI.

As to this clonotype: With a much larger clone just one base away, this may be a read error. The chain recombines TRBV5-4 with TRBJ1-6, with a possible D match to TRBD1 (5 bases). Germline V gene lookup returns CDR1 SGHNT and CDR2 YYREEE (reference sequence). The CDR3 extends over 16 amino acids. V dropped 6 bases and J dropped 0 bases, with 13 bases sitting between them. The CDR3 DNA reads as TGTGCCAGCAACCTGGACACGAGCTCCTATAATTCACCCCTCCACTTT. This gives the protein CASNLDTSSYNSPLHF. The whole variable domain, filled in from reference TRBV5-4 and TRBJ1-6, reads ETGVTQSPTHLIKTRGQQVTLRCSSQSGHNTVSWYQQALGQGPQFIFQYYREEENGRGNFPPRFSGLQFPNYSSELNVNALELDDSALYLCASNLDTSSYNSPLHFGNGTRLTVT.

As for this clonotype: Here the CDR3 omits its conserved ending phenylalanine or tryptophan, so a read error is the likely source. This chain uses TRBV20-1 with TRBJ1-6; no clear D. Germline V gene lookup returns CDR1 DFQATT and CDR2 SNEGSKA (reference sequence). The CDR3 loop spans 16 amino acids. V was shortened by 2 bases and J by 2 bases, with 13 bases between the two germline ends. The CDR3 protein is CSARNPIIPYNSPLHY. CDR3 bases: TGCAGTGCTAGAAATCCAATCATCCCCTATAATTCACCCCTCCACTAT.